This T cell receptor beta chain was captured in a study of OX40 agonist ivuxolimab in advanced cancers. A note on the overall study: Ivuxolimab was an agonistic, fully human IgG2 monoclonal antibody directed against OX40 (CD134), a costimulatory receptor. Intravenous ivuxolimab was administered to patients every 2 weeks at six dose levels: 0.01, 0.1, 0.3, 1.5, 3 and 10 mg/kg. Of the approximately 54 dose-escalation patients, hepatocellular carcinoma was present in some 19, melanoma in roughly 15, renal cell carcinoma in 9 and head and neck cancer in 9. In the dose-escalation cohort, 82.7% of patients were male, and the mean age was roughly 60 years, with a range of 23 to 79. Patients were allowed to have had prior anti-PD-1, anti-PD-L1 or anti-CTLA-4 therapy, and 40% of the dose-escalation patients had previously received checkpoint inhibitors. Partial responses were achieved by three dose-escalation patients, of whom one had hepatocellular carcinoma and two had cutaneous melanoma. The point of sequencing TCRbeta in the periphery was to test whether ivuxolimab changed TCR sequence diversity and drove clonal T-cell expansion. The monotherapy dose-escalation portion (N of about 57 patients) of the phase I ivuxolimab trial is reported in the paper. The research as a whole found: At doses from 0.1 to 3.0 mg/kg, clonal expansion was seen in both CD4+ and CD8+ blood T cells between baseline and week 6. Partial responders in the 0.1-3.0 mg/kg groups had among the lowest normalized peripheral clonal expansion, especially among CD8+ T cells. The antigen specificity of the peripheral T cells that underwent clonal expansion was not determined. On average, CD8+ T cells showed more expanded clones than CD4+ T cells after ivuxolimab. Low levels of normalized T-cell clonal expansion were also seen in some nonresponding patients.

CDR1 and CDR2 are drawn from the germline V gene: MNHNS, SASEGT. Cut back by 10 bases and 6 bases, the V and J ends lie 18 bases apart. From the cysteine up to the phenylalanine, the CDR3 has a length of 13 residues. This entry keeps only the CDR3 DNA: 39 bases, framed from base 1. Genomic DNA was isolated from the sorted cells so that the TCRbeta CDR3 region could be sequenced. TCRbeta CDR3 regions were sequenced using the immunoSEQ Assay. Held by TCRdb, this immuneACCESS table contains in-frame sequences only and omits some clones. Under half of the omission traces to an unresolved V gene where checked; the cause of the rest is unknown. Counted in this sample were about 120,000 clones; roughly nine tenths of them appeared once. The ten biggest clones cover less than 0.35% of the sample. Patients with a history of autoimmune disease or receiving systemic immunosuppression were excluded from the trial. Peripheral blood for TCR sequencing was drawn from every dose cohort at baseline, at cycle 4 day 1 and at cycle 7 day 1. Samples were obtained from an open-label, multicenter, first-in-human phase I dose-escalation trial of ivuxolimab. Adults with locally advanced or metastatic melanoma, renal cell carcinoma, hepatocellular carcinoma or head and neck squamous cell carcinoma were enrolled in the trial. Before TCR sequencing, CD4+ T cells and CD8+ T cells from peripheral blood were sorted into separate populations.

Remarks on this clone: The antigen it binds to is not known. Within one base of it there is no much larger clone, and no base qualities were kept.

This receptor was obtained from an adult with an advanced solid tumor such as melanoma, head and neck, liver or kidney cancer. Recombination linked TRBV6-1 to TRBJ1-1; the D gene is perhaps TRBD1, from 5 matching bases. This sample comprised CD4+ or CD8+ T cells sorted from blood, obtained in a trial of the OX40 agonist ivuxolimab. At the DNA level, the sequence is TGTGCCATCACAGGCGGGGTGCGGGCTGAAGCTTTCTTT. This codes for CAITGGVRAEAFF.